The TCR beta chain under discussion was sequenced for a study of T cell repertoires in cytomegalovirus infection. Study summary: A matching HLA type, together with CMV infection, was signaled by public TCR beta signatures. Regarding the study as a whole: Cumulative public TCR beta family frequency identified carriers of CMV plus the relevant HLA.

This clonotype came up many times. Its antigen is not identified. The J segment lost 8 bases and the V segment lost 10 bases, leaving 10 bases of the junction unmatched. The CDR3 spans 13 residues. CDR1 MNHEY and CDR2 SVGAGI come from the germline V gene. TCRdb re-called the reads through MiXCR, storing one row per CDR3 protein. The repertoire includes nearly 650,000 distinct CDR3 sequences, around 24% of them detected once, and 6.5% to 10% sits in the top ten. The material sequenced was CD8+ T cells from PBMCs. The origin of this receptor is a human donor in good health (CMV status not recorded). Some clones in this sample may be carry-over from other donors' samples. V gene TRBV6-5 combines with J gene TRBJ2-1; 8 bases are a match to TRBD1. CDR3 residues: CATRQGRPYEQFF. The CDR3 region has the DNA TGTGCCACCAGACAGGGGCGGCCCTATGAGCAGTTCTTC.